This T cell receptor beta chain was observed in a study of metastatic and nonmetastatic thyroid tumors. Study overall: Repertoires from blood and tumor or nodule tissue of malignant and benign thyroid patients were compared. Study-level points and caveats: Patients with malignant thyroid tumors reportedly had significantly higher TCR beta diversity than those with benign nodules, in blood and tumor.

No patient had received any treatment before thyroid surgery. Germline V gene sequence: CDR1 MNHNS, CDR2 SASEGT. CDR3 length: 11 amino acids. Comment on this clone: What it binds is not known.

Per the original methods: CDR3 differences across clinicopathological groups were used to build a distant-metastasis classifier for papillary thyroid cancer. TCRdb re-called clones via MiXCR from the PCR reads. For this entry, the V and J calls and clone size follow TCRdb and not the study's own pipeline. The sample includes roughly 35,000 clones, 15% to 20% of them seen just once. The sample was blood. This chain connects TRBV6-1 to TRBJ1-1, with D maybe TRBD1 (5 bases). The sequence derives from a female donor with papillary thyroid cancer or a benign thyroid nodule (not recorded which). Some clones in this sample may be carry-over from other donors' samples. The DNA for the CDR3 is TGTGGCAGTCAGAAGGGGACTGAAGCTTTCTTT. Residues: CGSQKGTEAFF.